One sample yielded the 32 T cell receptor beta chains listed below, sequenced in a study of blood T cell repertoires in COVID-19. Profiling relied on immunoSEQ multiplex PCR, and the TCRdb table lists in-frame clones only, not all of them. Here the sample spans 180,000 or so clones, more than 70% being singletons. The sequenced sample consisted of PBMCs or T cells enriched from blood (not recorded which). The source of these receptors is a man between 35 and 55 years old with acute COVID-19.

The V gene is TRBV2, the J gene TRBJ2-7; a possible D gene is TRBD2 (5 bases). The CDR3 totals 11 residues. Trimming left V 9 bases short and J 6 bases short, with 12 bases between. Germline V gives CDR1 SNHLY, CDR2 FYNNEI. Here the CDR3 reads CASQLRGEQYF. The CDR3 DNA follows: TGTGCCAGTCAATTACGGGGCGAGCAGTACTTC.

The genes are TRBV30 and TRBJ2-7; 8 bases match TRBD2. CDR3 length equals 13 residues. The V segment lost 0 bases and the J segment 3 bases; nucleotides outside the gene matches: 1. Germline V gene sequence: CDR1 GTSNPN, CDR2 SVGIG (reference sequence). The CDR3 DNA reads TGTGCCTGGAGTGTACTAGCGGACTACGAGCAGTACTTC. This sequence encodes CAWSVLADYEQYF. Combining the CDR3 with reference TRBV30 and TRBJ2-7 gives the whole variable domain SQTIHQWPATLVQPVGSPLSLECTVEGTSNPNLYWYRQAAGRGLQLLFYSVGIGQISSEVPQNLSASRPQDRQFILSSKKLLLSDSGFYLCAWSVLADYEQYFGPGTRLTVT.

The chain couples TRBV30 to TRBJ1-5, with D perhaps matching TRBD1 (6 bases). V was pared by 7 bases and J by 5 bases, with 12 bases between. The CDR3 extends over 12 amino acids. Germline V gives CDR1 GTSNPN, CDR2 SVGIG (reference sequence). In nucleotides, the CDR3 is TGTGCCTCCGGGACAACGGATCAGCCCCAGCATTTT. Translating it yields CASGTTDQPQHF.

The V and J genes are TRBV30 and TRBJ1-6; D not resolved. Looked up from germline, CDR1 is GTSNPN and CDR2 is SVGIG (reference sequence). V lost 2 bases to trimming and J lost 0 bases, with 8 bases between them. This CDR3 contains 15 residues. The CDR3 sequence is CAWSLESSYNSPLHF. The DNA for the CDR3 is TGTGCCTGGAGTTTGGAGAGCTCCTATAATTCACCCCTCCACTTT.

This chain joins TRBV6-6 and TRBJ1-5; a possible D gene is TRBD1 (5 bases). Germline loops: CDR1 MNHNY, CDR2 SVGAGI (reference sequence). This CDR3 is built from 14 residues. V was cut by 6 bases and J by 0 bases, with 9 bases left in between. CDR3 coding DNA: TGTGCCAGCAGGACAGCTCATAGCAATCAGCCCCAGCATTTT. Amino acid sequence: CASRTAHSNQPQHF.

V usage is TRBV25-1 and J usage is TRBJ1-1; 7 positions agree with TRBD1. This CDR3 contains 13 residues. Germline loops: CDR1 MGHDK, CDR2 SYGVNS. The trim removed 4 bases at V and 7 bases at J, leaving 6 bases unmatched. As DNA, the CDR3 is TGTGCCAGCAGTGTGACAGGGTTAAGTGAAGCTTTCTTT. This codes for CASSVTGLSEAFF.

This clone occurred once. The chain is built from TRBV27 and TRBJ2-6; 7 bases match TRBD1. The CDR3 length is 18 residues. Germline lookup yields CDR1 MNHEY and CDR2 SMNVEV (reference sequence). Unmatched junction bases numbered 13, after V lost 4 bases and J lost 4 bases. The CDR3 sequence: CASSSSPTGFGGANVLTF. DNA of the CDR3: TGTGCCAGCAGTTCGTCCCCGACAGGGTTCGGAGGGGCCAACGTCCTGACTTTC.

The V call is TRBV7-2, the J call TRBJ2-2, with TRBD2 as a possible D gene (5 bases). V dropped 2 bases and J dropped 0 bases, with 10 bases sitting between them. This CDR3 spans 16 amino acids. The V gene's germline CDR1 is SGHTA and CDR2 FQGNSA. The CDR3 region is CASSLQSRANTGELFF. For the CDR3, the DNA is TGTGCCAGCAGCTTACAATCGAGGGCGAACACCGGGGAGCTGTTTTTT.

The chain combines TRBV28 with TRBJ1-1, with 9 bases lining up with TRBD1. The V segment lost 6 bases and the J segment 0 bases; nucleotides outside the gene matches: 5. This CDR3 spans 15 amino acids. The germline gives CDR1 MDHEN, CDR2 SYDVKM. The CDR3 DNA sequence: TGTGCCAGCAGCCTAAGGACAGGGGTGAACACTGAAGCTTTCTTT. Protein sequence: CASSLRTGVNTEAFF.

The chain joins TRBV2 to TRBJ2-3, with a weak D call TRBD2 (5 bases). Germline CDR1 is SNHLY and CDR2 is FYNNEI. The CDR3 extends over 15 amino acids. V was shortened by 5 bases and J by 2 bases, with 14 bases between the two germline ends. DNA of the CDR3: TGTGCCAGCAGTTCTCTAGCAGCTTACACAGATACGCAGTATTTT. Translating it yields CASSSLAAYTDTQYF.

The CDR3 nucleotides are TGTGCCACTAGCAGGTTGGGCGGCGGAGGGTACGAGCAGTACTTC. It translates to CATSRLGGGGYEQYF. This chain uses TRBV10-3 with TRBJ2-7; D is perhaps TRBD2 (6 bases). The CDR3 has 15 residues. Trimming took off 10 bases at V and 4 bases at J, with 23 bases between the two ends. CDR1 is ENHRY and CDR2 is SYGVKD in the germline V gene.

This CDR3 is CASSLSGVGAFF. CDR3 DNA sequence: TGTGCCAGCAGTTTATCGGGAGTGGGGGCTTTCTTT. This chain connects TRBV28 to TRBJ1-1; D is unresolved. The V end lost 1 base, the J end lost 11 bases, and 11 bases lay between the germline ends. The CDR3 runs to 12 residues. Per germline, CDR1 MDHEN and CDR2 SYDVKM.

This chain links TRBV27 with TRBJ2-7, with 9 bases lining up with TRBD1. Trimming cost V 5 bases and J 3 bases; bases outside gene matches: 5. The germline V gene has CDR1 MNHEY and CDR2 SMNVEV (reference sequence). The CDR3 totals 14 residues. The CDR3 region is CASSPLGQGYEQYF. CDR3 DNA sequence: TGTGCCAGCAGTCCCCTGGGACAGGGCTACGAGCAGTACTTC.

V is TRBV18 and J is TRBJ2-1; D is perhaps TRBD1 (6 bases). Germline V gene data show CDR1 as KGHSH and CDR2 as LQKENI. V was clipped by 2 bases and J by 5 bases, with 16 bases between them. The CDR3 has 16 residues. The CDR3 nucleotides read TGTGCCAGCTCACCAATCACCAGGGGCGACAACAATGAGCAGTTCTTC. Its translation: CASSPITRGDNNEQFF.

V gene TRBV11-2 combines with J gene TRBJ1-6; 8 nucleotides align to TRBD1. After removal of 5 bases from V and 10 bases from J, the junction contained 10 bases not matched to a gene. Germline V CDR1 and CDR2: SGHAT, FQNNGV. CDR3 size: 15 residues. CDR3 DNA sequence: TGTGCCAGCAGCGACGAGACAGGGGCGAAATCACCCCTCCACTTT. This codes for CASSDETGAKSPLHF. The variable domain in full, completed from reference TRBV11-2 and TRBJ1-6, reads EAGVAQSPRYKIIEKRQSVAFWCNPISGHATLYWYQQILGQGPKLLIQFQNNGVVDDSQLPKDRFSAERLKGVDSTLKIQPAKLEDSAVYLCASSDETGAKSPLHFGNGTRLTVT.

The rearrangement links TRBV21-1 to TRBJ1-3. TRBV21-1 is recorded as a pseudogene. The CDR3 length is 12 residues. The CDR3 region has the DNA TGTGCCAGCAGCAGCGAAAGAAACACCATATATTTT. Protein sequence: CASSSERNTIYF.

J is TRBJ1-4 and V is TRBV28; D unclear. Germline V CDR1 and CDR2: MDHEN, SYDVKM. Trimming left V 4 bases short and J 0 bases short, with 12 bases between. This CDR3 is built from 16 residues. CDR3 sequence (DNA): TGTGCCAGCAGTTCGAGAATAGTTGCAACTAATGAAAAACTGTTTTTT. Protein sequence: CASSSRIVATNEKLFF.

This clone was found a few times. This chain joins TRBV29-1 and TRBJ1-2; 9 bases map to TRBD1. CDR3 length equals 11 residues. The V segment lost 6 bases and the J segment 9 bases; nucleotides outside the gene matches: 5. Germline V gives CDR1 SQVTM, CDR2 ANQGSEA. The CDR3 DNA reads TGCAGCGTACGGACAGGGGATCGCTACACCTTC. Its translation is CSVRTGDRYTF.

The CDR3 loop reads CASSQGTGGRGYTF. CDR3 nucleotide sequence: TGTGCCAGCAGCCAAGGGACAGGGGGACGCGGCTACACCTTC. V usage is TRBV3-1 (or the pseudogene TRBV3-2) and J usage is TRBJ1-2, with 10 bases identical to TRBD1. Germline lookup yields CDR1 LGHDT and CDR2 YNNKEL (reference sequence). This CDR3 has 14 amino acids. With V trimmed by 1 base and J by 8 bases, 4 bases remained unmatched.

There are a few counts of this clone. The rearrangement uses TRBV15 and TRBJ2-7; weak D call: TRBD1 (5 bases). Germline assignment: CDR1 LNHNV and CDR2 YYDKDF (reference sequence). The CDR3 runs 15 residues. Trimming removed 4 bases at V and 0 bases at J, with 13 bases between. This CDR3 is CATSILLQGSYEQYF. The DNA for the CDR3 is TGTGCCACCAGCATCCTACTTCAGGGCTCCTACGAGCAGTACTTC.

The chain recombines TRBV14 with TRBJ2-7; tentative D call: TRBD1 (6 bases). V was trimmed by 0 bases and J by 9 bases, leaving 12 bases between them. The CDR3 extends over 13 amino acids. In germline, CDR1 is SGHDN, CDR2 FVKESK. The CDR3 DNA reads as TGTGCCAGCAGCCAAGAATTGGCAGGGGTGCAGTACTTC. This translates into CASSQELAGVQYF.

This rearrangement joins TRBV11-2 to TRBJ2-1; a weak D match, TRBD1 (6 bases). Between the trimmed V and J ends, which lost 3 bases and 7 bases, there was a span of 16 bases. The germline V gene has CDR1 SGHAT and CDR2 FQNNGV. The length of the CDR3 is 15 residues. CDR3 sequence (DNA): TGTGCCAGCAGCTTGGAACAGGTGGGGGCAAATGAGCAGTTCTTC. This encodes CASSLEQVGANEQFF.

The chain carries TRBV27 and TRBJ1-2; no reliable D call. CDR3 length: 12 amino acids. With 3 bases removed from V and 4 bases from J, the gap between germline ends came to 6 bases. The germline CDR1 and CDR2 sequences are MNHEY and SMNVEV (reference sequence). CDR3 loop: CASSFAGYGYTF. CDR3 nucleotides: TGTGCCAGCAGTTTCGCCGGCTATGGCTACACCTTC.

The rearrangement joins TRBV4-3 to TRBJ2-2, with 8 bases identical to TRBD1. Germline-derived CDR1 and CDR2 are LGHNA and YSLEER. This CDR3 is 13 amino acids long. The trim removed 0 bases at V and 9 bases at J, leaving 0 bases unmatched. CDR3 protein: CASSQDRGRELFF. For the CDR3, the DNA is TGCGCCAGCAGCCAAGACAGGGGGCGGGAGCTGTTTTTT.

J is TRBJ2-5 and V is TRBV4-2; TRBD2 matches 14 bases. The CDR3 length is 16 residues. Germline V gene data show CDR1 as LGHNA and CDR2 as YNFKEQ. V lost 0 bases and J lost 5; bases outside the gene matches: 2. The CDR3 here is CASSQETSGGAETQYF. CDR3 bases: TGTGCCAGCAGCCAAGAGACTAGCGGGGGGGCGGAGACCCAGTACTTC.

The V gene is TRBV24-1, the J gene TRBJ2-6; D perhaps matches TRBD2 (5 bases). CDR3 length: 13 amino acids. Trimming stripped 5 bases from V and 10 bases from J, with 11 bases between. Germline CDR1 and CDR2: KGHDR and SFDVKD. CDR3 sequence: CATSAHRGNVLTF. The CDR3 DNA sequence: TGTGCCACCAGTGCCCACCGGGGAAACGTCCTGACTTTC.

Here the CDR3 reads CASSLSSGAYNEQFF. The CDR3 DNA is TGTGCCAGCAGCTTATCTAGCGGGGCCTACAATGAGCAGTTCTTC. V usage is TRBV7-2 and J usage is TRBJ2-1; 9 positions agree with TRBD2. This CDR3 contains 15 residues. V gave up 2 bases and J gave up 2 bases; unmatched junction bases: 1. Germline lookup yields CDR1 SGHTA and CDR2 FQGNSA.

V gene TRBV7-3 combines with J gene TRBJ2-2; TRBD2 might be the D (6 bases). The CDR3 length is 17 residues. Germline lookup yields CDR1 SGHTA and CDR2 FQGTGA. V was cut by 5 bases and J by 0 bases, with 16 bases left in between. The CDR3, as DNA: TGTGCCAGCAGCCGCTTAGTTGCGGGGCCGAACACCGGGGAGCTGTTTTTT. This translates into CASSRLVAGPNTGELFF.

This chain connects TRBV9 to TRBJ2-5, with 7 bases lining up with TRBD1. V trimming: 3 bases; J trimming: 1 base; junction bases outside the gene matches: 3. The germline gives CDR1 SGDLS, CDR2 YYNGEE. The CDR3 extends over 14 amino acids. The CDR3 DNA reads as TGTGCCAGCAGCGCCTGGGACAGCCAAGAGACCCAGTACTTC. The encoded protein is CASSAWDSQETQYF.

This clone was picked up a small number of times. Here the CDR3 DNA reads TGTGCCAGCAGCTCGACAGGGGGAAATGAGCAGTTCTTC. It codes for CASSSTGGNEQFF. V and J are TRBV3-1 (or the pseudogene TRBV3-2) and TRBJ2-1; 9 bases line up with TRBD1. Germline V lookup: CDR1 LGHDT, CDR2 YNNKEL (reference sequence). The V segment lost 5 bases and the J segment 7 bases; nucleotides outside the gene matches: 3. This CDR3 is 13 amino acids long.

This rearrangement joins TRBV11-2 to TRBJ1-4; a possible D gene is TRBD1 (5 bases). Germline values: CDR1 SGHAT, CDR2 FQNNGV. This CDR3 is built from 13 residues. The germline V and J ends were trimmed by 5 bases and 8 bases, with 12 bases remaining between them. CDR3 nucleotide sequence: TGTGCCAGCAGCCCACCACAGGAAGAAAAACTGTTTTTT. Amino acids: CASSPPQEEKLFF.

This clone was counted only a few times. The chain carries TRBV3-1 (or the pseudogene TRBV3-2) and TRBJ1-2; no clear D. The ends were cut back, 4 bases at V and 4 bases at J, with 13 bases in the middle. The germline V gene has CDR1 LGHDT and CDR2 YNNKEL (reference sequence). This CDR3 comprises 14 residues. CDR3 in amino acids: CASSRRTGTYGYTF. The DNA of the CDR3 is TGTGCCAGCAGCCGTAGGACGGGAACCTATGGCTACACCTTC.